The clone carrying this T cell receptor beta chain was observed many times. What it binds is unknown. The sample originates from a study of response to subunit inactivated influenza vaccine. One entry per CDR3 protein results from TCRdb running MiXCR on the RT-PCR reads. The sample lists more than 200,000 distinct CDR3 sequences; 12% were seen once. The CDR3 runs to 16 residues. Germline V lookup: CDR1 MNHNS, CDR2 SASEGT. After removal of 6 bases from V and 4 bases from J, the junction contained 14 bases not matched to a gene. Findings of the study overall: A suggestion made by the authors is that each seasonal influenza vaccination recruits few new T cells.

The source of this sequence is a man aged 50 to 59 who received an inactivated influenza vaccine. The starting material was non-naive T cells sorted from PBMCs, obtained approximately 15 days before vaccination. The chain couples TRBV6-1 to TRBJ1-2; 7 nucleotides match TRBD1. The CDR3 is CASSGGTAFSTYGYTF. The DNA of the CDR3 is TGTGCCAGCAGCGGAGGGACAGCCTTTAGCACCTATGGCTACACCTTC.